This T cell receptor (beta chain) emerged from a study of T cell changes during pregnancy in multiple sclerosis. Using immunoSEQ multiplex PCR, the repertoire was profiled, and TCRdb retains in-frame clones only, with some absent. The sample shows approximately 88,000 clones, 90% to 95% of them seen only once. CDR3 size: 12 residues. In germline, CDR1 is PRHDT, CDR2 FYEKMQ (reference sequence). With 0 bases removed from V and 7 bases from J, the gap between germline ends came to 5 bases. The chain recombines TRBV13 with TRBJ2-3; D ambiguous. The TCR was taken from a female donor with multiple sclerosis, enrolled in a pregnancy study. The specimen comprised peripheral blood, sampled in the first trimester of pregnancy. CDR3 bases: TGTGCCAGCAGCTTAGGGCGAAATACGCAGTATTTT. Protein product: CASSLGRNTQYF.